This T cell receptor beta chain emerged from a study of OX40 agonist ivuxolimab in advanced cancers. As for the study in general: Patients treated during dose escalation were battling hepatocellular carcinoma, melanoma, renal cell or head and neck cancer. Notes on the study in general: Clonal expansion in partial responders at 0.1-3.0 mg/kg ranked among the lowest. CD4+ and CD8+ blood T cells expanded clonally by week 6 at 0.1 to 3.0 mg/kg. Mean expanded clone counts were higher in CD8+ than CD4+ T cells.

About this clone itself: Its cognate antigen is unknown.

The CDR3 has 15 residues. Germline trimming cut 4 bases from V and 4 bases from J; bases unmatched to any gene: 4. CDR1 is SGHNT, CDR2 YYREEE, per germline (reference sequence). Profiled with immunoSEQ multiplex PCR; TCRdb holds only in-frame clones, not every one. The sample has 50,000 to 65,000 clones, more than 80% seen once. Specimen: CD4+ or CD8+ T cells sorted from blood, collected in a trial of the OX40 agonist ivuxolimab. The TCR originated in an adult with an advanced solid tumor such as melanoma, head and neck, liver or kidney cancer. The chain carries TRBV5-4 and TRBJ2-2; 10 bases line up with TRBD1. The CDR3 protein is CASSIGQGVTGELFF. The DNA of the CDR3 is TGTGCCAGCAGCATCGGACAGGGGGTCACCGGGGAGCTGTTTTTT.